This T cell receptor (beta chain) was captured by sequencing in a study of shared clonotypes between healthy human individuals. Findings and limits, study-wide: Shared clonotypes across all four donors exceeded non-shared ones in generation probability.

CD45RO negativity and positive selection for CCR7 defined naive CD8 cells, a population that excluded terminally differentiated effector memory CD45RA+ cells. As to this clone: Its specificity is not known.

Per germline, CDR1 SGHNT and CDR2 YYREEE (reference sequence). The length of the CDR3 is 13 residues. Trimming removed 3 bases from V and 1 base from J, with 6 bases in between. Produced via immunoSEQ multiplex PCR; TCRdb's table is partial and in-frame only. The sample lists about 2 million clones; about 95% were seen once. The sequence was collected from a man aged 18 to 30 in good health. V gene TRBV5-4 combines with J gene TRBJ2-3; D unresolved. Sequenced sample: naive CD8+ T cells sorted from blood. The CDR3 coding sequence is TGTGCCAGCAGCTCCCCAGGCACAGATACGCAGTATTTT. Translated: CASSSPGTDTQYF. Looking up the rest from reference TRBV5-4 and TRBJ2-3 gives the full variable domain: ETGVTQSPTHLIKTRGQQVTLRCSSQSGHNTVSWYQQALGQGPQFIFQYYREEENGRGNFPPRFSGLQFPNYSSELNVNALELDDSALYLCASSSPGTDTQYFGPGTRLTVL.